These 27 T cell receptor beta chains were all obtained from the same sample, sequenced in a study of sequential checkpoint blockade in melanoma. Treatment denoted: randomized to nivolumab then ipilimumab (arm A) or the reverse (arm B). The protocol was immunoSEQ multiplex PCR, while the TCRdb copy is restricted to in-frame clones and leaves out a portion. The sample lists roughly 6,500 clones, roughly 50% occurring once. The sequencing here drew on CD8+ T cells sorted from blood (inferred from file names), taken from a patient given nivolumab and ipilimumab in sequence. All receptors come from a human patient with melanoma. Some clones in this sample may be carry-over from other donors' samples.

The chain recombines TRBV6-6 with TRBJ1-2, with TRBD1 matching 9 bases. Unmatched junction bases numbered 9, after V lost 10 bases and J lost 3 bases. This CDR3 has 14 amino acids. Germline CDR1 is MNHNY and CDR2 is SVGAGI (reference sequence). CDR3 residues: CAIFTGTGYYGYTF. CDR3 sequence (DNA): TGTGCCATCTTCACCGGGACAGGGTACTATGGCTACACCTTC.

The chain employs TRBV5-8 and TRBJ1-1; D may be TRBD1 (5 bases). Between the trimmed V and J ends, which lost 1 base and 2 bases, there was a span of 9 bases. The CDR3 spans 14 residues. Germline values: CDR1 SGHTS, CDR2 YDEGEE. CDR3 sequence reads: CASSLTGQNTEAFF. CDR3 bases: TGTGCCAGCAGCTTGACAGGACAAAACACTGAAGCTTTCTTT.

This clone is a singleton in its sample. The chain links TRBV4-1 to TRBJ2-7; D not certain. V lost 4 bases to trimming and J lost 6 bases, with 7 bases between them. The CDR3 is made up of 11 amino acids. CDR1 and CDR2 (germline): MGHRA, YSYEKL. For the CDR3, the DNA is TGCGCCAGCAGCCGTGGCAGCGAGCAGTACTTC. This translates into CASSRGSEQYF.

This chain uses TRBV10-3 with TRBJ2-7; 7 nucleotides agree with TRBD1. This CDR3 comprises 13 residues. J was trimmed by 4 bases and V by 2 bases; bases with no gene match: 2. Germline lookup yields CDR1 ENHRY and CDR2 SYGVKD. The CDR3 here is CAISEGTDYEQYF. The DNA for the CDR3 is TGTGCCATCAGTGAGGGGACAGATTACGAGCAGTACTTC.

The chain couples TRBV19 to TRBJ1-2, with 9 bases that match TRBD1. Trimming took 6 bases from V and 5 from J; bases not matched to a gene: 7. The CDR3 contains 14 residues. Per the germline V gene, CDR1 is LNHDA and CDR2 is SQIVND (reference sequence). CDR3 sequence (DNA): TGTGCCAGTAGATTACAGGGGGCTCTTTATGGCTACACCTTC. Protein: CASRLQGALYGYTF.

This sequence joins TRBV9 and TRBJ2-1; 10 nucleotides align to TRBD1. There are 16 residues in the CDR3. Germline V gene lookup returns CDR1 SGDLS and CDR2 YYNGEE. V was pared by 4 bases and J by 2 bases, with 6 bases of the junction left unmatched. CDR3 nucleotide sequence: TGTGCCAGCAGCTATACGGGACAGGGGACCTACAATGAGCAGTTCTTC. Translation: CASSYTGQGTYNEQFF.

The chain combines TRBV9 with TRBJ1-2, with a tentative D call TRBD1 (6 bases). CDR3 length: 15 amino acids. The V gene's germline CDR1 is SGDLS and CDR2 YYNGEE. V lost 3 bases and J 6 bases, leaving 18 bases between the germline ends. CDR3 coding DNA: TGTGCCAGCAGCGAAGACAGAGGGGGTCTCAATGGCTACACCTTC. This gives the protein CASSEDRGGLNGYTF.

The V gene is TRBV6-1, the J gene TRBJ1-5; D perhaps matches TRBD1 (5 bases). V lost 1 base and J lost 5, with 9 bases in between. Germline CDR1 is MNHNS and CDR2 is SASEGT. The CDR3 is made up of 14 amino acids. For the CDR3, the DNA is TGTGCCAGCAGTGAAGAAAGGGGTTATCAGCCCCAGCATTTT. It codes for CASSEERGYQPQHF.

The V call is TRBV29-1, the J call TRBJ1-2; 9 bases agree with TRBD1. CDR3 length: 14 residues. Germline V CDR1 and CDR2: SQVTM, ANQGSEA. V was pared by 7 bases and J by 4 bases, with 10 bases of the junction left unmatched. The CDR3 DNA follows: TGCAGCGATTCAGGGGGACAGGGAGGCTATGGCTACACCTTC. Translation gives CSDSGGQGGYGYTF. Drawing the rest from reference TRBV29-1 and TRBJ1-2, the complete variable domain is SAVISQKPSRDICQRGTSLTIQCQVDSQVTMMFWYRQQPGQSLTLIATANQGSEATYESGFVIDKFPISRPNLTFSTLTVSNMSPEDSSIYLCSDSGGQGGYGYTFGSGTRLTVV.

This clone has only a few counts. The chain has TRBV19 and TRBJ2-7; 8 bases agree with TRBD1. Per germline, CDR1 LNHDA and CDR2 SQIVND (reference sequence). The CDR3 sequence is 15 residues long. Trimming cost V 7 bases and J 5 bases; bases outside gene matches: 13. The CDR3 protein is CASNEGQGAYHEQYF. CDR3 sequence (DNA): TGTGCCAGTAACGAGGGGCAGGGGGCTTACCACGAGCAGTACTTC.

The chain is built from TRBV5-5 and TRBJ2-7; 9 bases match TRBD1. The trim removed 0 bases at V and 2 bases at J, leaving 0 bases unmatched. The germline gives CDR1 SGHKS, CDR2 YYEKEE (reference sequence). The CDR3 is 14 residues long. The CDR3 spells CASSLGQGAYEQYF. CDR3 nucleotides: TGTGCCAGCAGCTTGGGACAGGGGGCCTACGAGCAGTACTTC.

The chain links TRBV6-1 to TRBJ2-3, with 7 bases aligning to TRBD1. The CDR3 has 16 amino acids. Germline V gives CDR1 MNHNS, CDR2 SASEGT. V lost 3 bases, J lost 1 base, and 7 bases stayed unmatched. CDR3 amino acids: CASSDIIGGRTDTQYF. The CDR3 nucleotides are TGTGCCAGCAGTGATATCATAGGGGGCCGCACAGATACGCAGTATTTT.

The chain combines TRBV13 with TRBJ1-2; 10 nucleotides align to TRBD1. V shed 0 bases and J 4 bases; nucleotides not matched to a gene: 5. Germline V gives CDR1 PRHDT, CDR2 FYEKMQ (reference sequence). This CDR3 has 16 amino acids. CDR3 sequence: CASSLGGDRGTYGYTF. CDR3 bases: TGTGCCAGCAGCTTAGGCGGGGACAGGGGAACCTATGGCTACACCTTC.

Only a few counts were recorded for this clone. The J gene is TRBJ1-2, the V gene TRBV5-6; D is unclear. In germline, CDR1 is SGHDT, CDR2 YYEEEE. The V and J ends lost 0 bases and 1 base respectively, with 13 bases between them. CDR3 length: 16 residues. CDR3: CASSLAAAGFNYGYTF. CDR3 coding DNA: TGTGCCAGCAGCTTGGCGGCCGCGGGGTTTAACTATGGCTACACCTTC.

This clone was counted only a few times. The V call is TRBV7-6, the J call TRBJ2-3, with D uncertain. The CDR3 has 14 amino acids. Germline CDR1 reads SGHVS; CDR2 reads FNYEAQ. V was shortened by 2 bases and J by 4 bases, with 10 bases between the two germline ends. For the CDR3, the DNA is TGTGCCAGCAGCTTATTCCCCCCCGCAGATACGCAGTATTTT. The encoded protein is CASSLFPPADTQYF.

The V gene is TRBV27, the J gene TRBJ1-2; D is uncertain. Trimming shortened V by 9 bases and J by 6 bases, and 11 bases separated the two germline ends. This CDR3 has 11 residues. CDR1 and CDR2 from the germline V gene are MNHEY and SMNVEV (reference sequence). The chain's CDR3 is CASSGLDGYTF. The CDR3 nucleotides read TGTGCCAGTTCAGGACTGGATGGCTACACCTTC.

The CDR3 DNA follows: TGTGCCAGCAGCTTAGGGACAGGCAACTATGGCTACACCTTC. Encoded protein: CASSLGTGNYGYTF. The gene calls are TRBV13 and TRBJ1-2, with a tentative D call TRBD1 (6 bases). V was clipped by 0 bases and J by 2 bases, with 7 bases between them. The CDR3 sequence is 14 residues long. Germline loops: CDR1 PRHDT, CDR2 FYEKMQ (reference sequence). Complete variable domain (other parts from reference TRBV13 and TRBJ1-2): AAGVIQSPRHLIKEKRETATLKCYPIPRHDTVYWYQQGPGQDPQFLISFYEKMQSDKGSIPDRFSAQQFSDYHSELNMSSLELGDSALYFCASSLGTGNYGYTFGSGTRLTVV.

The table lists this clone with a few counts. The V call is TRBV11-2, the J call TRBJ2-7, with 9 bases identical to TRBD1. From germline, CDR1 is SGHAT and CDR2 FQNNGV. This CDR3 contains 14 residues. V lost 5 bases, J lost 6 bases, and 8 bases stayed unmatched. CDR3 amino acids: CASSPRDRAVEQYF. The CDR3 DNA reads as TGTGCCAGCAGCCCCCGGGACAGGGCGGTCGAGCAGTACTTC. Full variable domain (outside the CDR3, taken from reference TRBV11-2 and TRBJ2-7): EAGVAQSPRYKIIEKRQSVAFWCNPISGHATLYWYQQILGQGPKLLIQFQNNGVVDDSQLPKDRFSAERLKGVDSTLKIQPAKLEDSAVYLCASSPRDRAVEQYFGPGTRLTVT.

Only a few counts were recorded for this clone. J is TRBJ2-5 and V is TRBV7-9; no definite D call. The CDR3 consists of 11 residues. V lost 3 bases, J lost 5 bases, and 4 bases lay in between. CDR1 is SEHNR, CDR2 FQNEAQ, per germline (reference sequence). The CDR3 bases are TGTGCCAGCAGCTTTCGGGAGACCCAGTACTTC. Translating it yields CASSFRETQYF.

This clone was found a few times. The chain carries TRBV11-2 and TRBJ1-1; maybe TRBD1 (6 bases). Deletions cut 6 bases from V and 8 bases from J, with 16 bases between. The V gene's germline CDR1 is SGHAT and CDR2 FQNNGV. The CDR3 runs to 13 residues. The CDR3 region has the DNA TGTGCCAGCAGTTCAACAACCGGGACAGAAGCTTTCTTT. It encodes CASSSTTGTEAFF.

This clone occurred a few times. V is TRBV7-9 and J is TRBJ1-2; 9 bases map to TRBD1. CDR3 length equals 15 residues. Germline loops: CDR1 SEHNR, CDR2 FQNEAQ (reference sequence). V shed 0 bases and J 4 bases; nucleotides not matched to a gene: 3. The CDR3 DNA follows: TGTGCCAGCAGCTTAGCCCGGGACAGGGTCTATGGCTACACCTTC. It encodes CASSLARDRVYGYTF. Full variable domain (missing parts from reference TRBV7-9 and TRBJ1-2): DTGVSQNPRHKITKRGQNVTFRCDPISEHNRLYWYRQTLGQGPEFLTYFQNEAQLEKSRLLSDRFSAERPKGSFSTLEIQRTEQGDSAMYLCASSLARDRVYGYTFGSGTRLTVV.

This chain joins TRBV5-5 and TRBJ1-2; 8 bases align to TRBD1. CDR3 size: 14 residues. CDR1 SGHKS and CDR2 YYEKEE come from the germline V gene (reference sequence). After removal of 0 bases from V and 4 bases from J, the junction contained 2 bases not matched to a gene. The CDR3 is CASSLADRGYGYTF. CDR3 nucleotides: TGTGCCAGCAGCTTGGCCGACAGGGGCTATGGCTACACCTTC. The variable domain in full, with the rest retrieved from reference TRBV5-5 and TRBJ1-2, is DAGVTQSPTHLIKTRGQQVTLRCSPISGHKSVSWYQQVLGQGPQFIFQYYEKEERGRGNFPDRFSARQFPNYSSELNVNALLLGDSALYLCASSLADRGYGYTFGSGTRLTVV.

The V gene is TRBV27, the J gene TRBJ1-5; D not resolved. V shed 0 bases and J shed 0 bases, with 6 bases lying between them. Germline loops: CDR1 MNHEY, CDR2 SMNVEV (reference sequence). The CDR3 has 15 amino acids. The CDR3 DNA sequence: TGTGCCAGCAGTTTATCACAGTATAGCAATCAGCCCCAGCATTTT. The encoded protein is CASSLSQYSNQPQHF.

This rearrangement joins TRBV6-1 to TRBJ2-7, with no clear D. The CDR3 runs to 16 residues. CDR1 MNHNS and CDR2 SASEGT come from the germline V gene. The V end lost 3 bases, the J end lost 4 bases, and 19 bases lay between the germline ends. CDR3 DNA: TGTGCCAGCAGTGAGCCCCCACCTCCCCAAGAGTACGAGCAGTACTTC. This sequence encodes CASSEPPPPQEYEQYF.

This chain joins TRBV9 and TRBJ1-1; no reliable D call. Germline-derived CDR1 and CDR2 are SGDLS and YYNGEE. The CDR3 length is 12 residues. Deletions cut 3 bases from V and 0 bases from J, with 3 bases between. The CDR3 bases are TGTGCCAGCAGCGCCTTGAACACTGAAGCTTTCTTT. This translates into CASSALNTEAFF.

CDR3 sequence: CASSLVQGSDEQYF. DNA of the CDR3: TGTGCCAGCAGCTTGGTACAGGGGAGCGACGAGCAGTACTTC. The V gene is TRBV5-6, the J gene TRBJ2-7; TRBD1 agrees at 7 bases. The J segment lost 5 bases and the V segment lost 0 bases, leaving 5 bases of the junction unmatched. Germline loops: CDR1 SGHDT, CDR2 YYEEEE. The CDR3 is made up of 14 amino acids.

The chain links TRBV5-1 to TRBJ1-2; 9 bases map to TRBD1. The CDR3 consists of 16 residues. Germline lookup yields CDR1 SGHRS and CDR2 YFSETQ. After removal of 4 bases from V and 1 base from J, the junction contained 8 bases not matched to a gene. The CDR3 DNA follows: TGCGCCAGCAGCCGGGGACAGGGTAGAATTAACTATGGCTACACCTTC. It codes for CASSRGQGRINYGYTF.